These 7 T cell receptor beta chains originate from one sample sequenced in a study of human T cells and chemical hapten exposure. As for time point: patch test 3, about 24 weeks after DPC sensitization. Treatment indicated: therapeutic diphenylcyclopropenone sensitization with weekly scalp DPC. MiXCR, run by TCRdb on the RACE reads, gives a single entry per CDR3 protein. The sample carries under 200,000 distinct CDR3 sequences, approximately 30% recorded once. The specimen comprised whole blood, sampled in connection with sensitization to the hapten diphenylcyclopropenone (DPC). These receptors all come from a woman aged 18-29 years with alopecia areata. Some clones in this sample may be carry-over from other donors' samples.

The CDR3 DNA follows: TGTGCCAGCAGCTTACCCCGGCGGACAGATACGCTCACCCCTAGCACAGATACGCAGTATTTT. This translates into CASSLPRRTDTLTPSTDTQYF. The rearrangement links TRBV7-3 to TRBJ2-3; D may be TRBD1 (6 bases). Germline assignment: CDR1 SGHTA and CDR2 FQGTGA. This CDR3 region has 21 residues. V was clipped by 2 bases and J by 0 bases, with 27 bases between them.

The gene calls are TRBV29-1 and TRBJ1-2; TRBD1 agrees at 10 bases. Germline assignment: CDR1 SQVTM and CDR2 ANQGSEA. The CDR3 spans 15 residues. After removal of 6 bases from V and 1 base from J, the junction contained 8 bases not matched to a gene. The CDR3 region is CSVQGTGEFNYGYTF. In nucleotides, the CDR3 is TGCAGCGTGCAAGGGACAGGGGAATTTAACTATGGCTACACCTTC.

The J gene is TRBJ2-3, the V gene TRBV4-2; TRBD2 might be the D (5 bases). In germline, CDR1 is LGHNA, CDR2 YNFKEQ. The CDR3 length is 16 residues. Trimming took 1 base from V and 1 from J, leaving 12 bases between them. In nucleotides, the CDR3 is TGTGCCAGCAGCCAAGGTCGGGAAAAGGGCACAGATACGCAGTATTTT. This translates into CASSQGREKGTDTQYF.

The chain has TRBV6-5 and TRBJ1-1; D unclear. This CDR3 is built from 15 residues. In germline, CDR1 is MNHEY, CDR2 SVGAGI. V lost 5 bases to trimming and J lost 5 bases, with 18 bases between them. The CDR3 here is CASSPGRPSGTEAFF. In nucleotides, the CDR3 is TGTGCCAGCAGTCCTGGACGGCCCAGTGGGACTGAAGCTTTCTTT.

CDR3 bases: TGTGCCAGCAGCGACCGGGAGCAGTACTTC. Its protein product is CASSDREQYF. The chain has TRBV7-9 and TRBJ2-7; D is undetermined. CDR1 is SEHNR and CDR2 is FQNEAQ in the germline V gene (reference sequence). V was cut by 5 bases and J by 7 bases, with 6 bases left in between. This CDR3 has 10 residues.

This chain uses TRBV6-5 with TRBJ2-5; 9 bases agree with TRBD1. The germline V gene has CDR1 MNHEY and CDR2 SVGAGI. This CDR3 is built from 13 residues. After removal of 6 bases from V and 4 bases from J, the junction contained 3 bases not matched to a gene. CDR3 amino acids: CASRGQGRETQYF. CDR3 coding DNA: TGTGCCAGCAGGGGACAGGGCCGAGAGACCCAGTACTTC.

This clonotype has only a few counts. This chain joins TRBV20-1 and TRBJ1-5; D gene ambiguous. V lost 0 bases to trimming and J lost 0 bases, with 15 bases between them. Germline lookup yields CDR1 DFQATT and CDR2 SNEGSKA (reference sequence). CDR3 length: 17 amino acids. The chain's CDR3 is CSARDLSEAYSNQPQHF. CDR3 nucleotides: TGCAGTGCTAGAGATCTTAGTGAAGCATATAGCAATCAGCCCCAGCATTTT.